A single sample is the source of the 25 T cell receptor beta chains below, sequenced in a study of cytomegalovirus exposure and HLA in healthy donors. Amplification used 60 Vbeta primers and 13 Jbeta primers. Produced via immunoSEQ multiplex PCR; TCRdb's table is partial and in-frame only. There are 150,000 to 200,000 clones in the sample; 80% to 90% occur only once, and roughly 10% lies in the top ten. The specimen was PBMCs. These receptors were obtained from a man aged 45-60 years in good health and CMV-seropositive.

The rearrangement uses TRBV18 and TRBJ2-7; 8 positions match TRBD1. The length of the CDR3 is 15 residues. Per germline, CDR1 KGHSH and CDR2 LQKENI. V lost 1 base and J lost 5; bases outside the gene matches: 7. The CDR3 sequence: CASSPLGQEGDEQYF. DNA of the CDR3: TGTGCCAGCTCACCACTGGGACAGGAAGGGGACGAGCAGTACTTC.

J is TRBJ2-7 and V is TRBV5-6, with 8 bases fitting TRBD1. This CDR3 is built from 15 residues. V trimming: 4 bases; J trimming: 9 bases; junction bases outside the gene matches: 15. Germline V gene data show CDR1 as SGHDT and CDR2 as YYEEEE. The CDR3 DNA sequence: TGTGCCAGCAGCCCATGGGACAGGCCCTCGGGCGGGCAGTACTTC. Translating it yields CASSPWDRPSGGQYF.

This sequence joins TRBV29-1 and TRBJ1-3; maybe TRBD1 (6 bases). The CDR3 has 13 residues. The germline V and J ends were trimmed by 4 bases and 7 bases, with 14 bases remaining between them. Germline assignment: CDR1 SQVTM and CDR2 ANQGSEA. The CDR3 region has the DNA TGCAGCGTTGGAGAGGGGGGGTTGAACACCATATATTTT. It codes for CSVGEGGLNTIYF.

The genes are TRBV19 and TRBJ1-3; TRBD1 matches 9 bases. This CDR3 is built from 16 residues. Looked up from germline, CDR1 is LNHDA and CDR2 is SQIVND (reference sequence). The V gene end was trimmed by 4 bases and the J gene end by 2 bases; junction bases not matched to a gene: 6. The CDR3 protein is CASSKGRTGAGNTIYF. DNA for the CDR3: TGTGCCAGTAGTAAAGGACGGACAGGGGCTGGAAACACCATATATTTT.

The chain is built from TRBV6-1 and TRBJ2-3, with D perhaps TRBD2 (6 bases). The CDR3 contains 14 residues. The V end was cut by 5 bases, the J end by 2 bases, with 11 bases between. Germline-derived CDR1 and CDR2 are MNHNS and SASEGT. Written as DNA, the CDR3 is TGTGCCAGCAGTCGGGACTCAGTCACAGATACGCAGTATTTT. Its protein product is CASSRDSVTDTQYF.

The V gene is TRBV9, the J gene TRBJ1-5; no clear D. The germline V gene encodes CDR1 SGDLS and CDR2 YYNGEE. This CDR3 is built from 13 residues. V shed 0 bases and J shed 6 bases, with 7 bases lying between them. CDR3 in amino acids: CASSVDSGQPQHF. The CDR3 DNA sequence: TGTGCCAGCAGCGTAGACTCGGGTCAGCCCCAGCATTTT.

The chain links TRBV5-4 to TRBJ1-5; 8 bases map to TRBD1. Germline V gene lookup returns CDR1 SGHNT and CDR2 YYREEE (reference sequence). The CDR3 is 15 amino acids. V was pared by 4 bases and J by 1 base, with 4 bases of the junction left unmatched. The CDR3 DNA follows: TGTGCCAGCAGCGATGGACAGGGAAGCAATCAGCCCCAGCATTTT. Its translation is CASSDGQGSNQPQHF.

This rearrangement joins TRBV5-1 to TRBJ2-1, with 7 nucleotides matching TRBD1. The CDR3 sequence is 15 residues long. The germline V gene has CDR1 SGHRS and CDR2 YFSETQ. J gave up 2 bases and V 4 bases, and 6 bases lay outside the gene matches. The CDR3 spells CASSPQTGTYNEQFF. The CDR3 nucleotides are TGCGCCAGCAGCCCTCAGACAGGGACCTACAATGAGCAGTTCTTC.

The chain is built from TRBV11-3 and TRBJ2-2; 16 nucleotides line up with TRBD2. Germline V CDR1 and CDR2: SGHNT, YENEEA. Trimming removed 4 bases from V and 7 bases from J; junction bases left unmatched: 6. The CDR3 extends over 17 amino acids. This CDR3 reads CASSSPGLAGGVGELFF. The CDR3, as DNA: TGTGCCAGCAGCTCACCGGGACTAGCGGGAGGGGTCGGGGAGCTGTTTTTT.

The V gene is TRBV5-1, the J gene TRBJ1-2; 11 bases map to TRBD1. Germline loops: CDR1 SGHRS, CDR2 YFSETQ. The trim removed 6 bases at V and 8 bases at J, leaving 12 bases unmatched. CDR3 length: 15 residues. CDR3 residues: CASTNSGQGVSGYTF. The CDR3 bases are TGCGCCAGCACGAACTCGGGACAGGGGGTATCCGGCTACACCTTC.

This rearrangement joins TRBV7-2 to TRBJ2-5; D is ambiguous. The J call could be wrong; TRBJ2-7 is a better fit for the DNA end. The CDR3 is 12 amino acids. Germline assignment: CDR1 SGHTA and CDR2 FQGNSA. CDR3 DNA sequence: TGTGCCAGCACCCACGATACTTACGAGCAGTACTTC. Amino acids: CASTHDTYEQYF.

Worth noting for this clone: This CDR3 is also generated by other DNA sequences in the sample. The V gene is TRBV6-6, the J gene TRBJ2-2; D possibly corresponds to TRBD2 (6 bases). CDR3 length: 14 amino acids. V lost 9 bases to trimming and J lost 4 bases, with 15 bases between them. CDR1 MNHNY and CDR2 SVGAGI come from the germline V gene (reference sequence). CDR3 DNA sequence: TGTGCCAGTAGCTGGGACTTTTCCACCGGGGAGCTGTTTTTT. Residues: CASSWDFSTGELFF.

The chain joins TRBV11-2 to TRBJ1-5, with unresolved D. The germline V and J ends were trimmed by 3 bases and 0 bases, with 9 bases remaining between them. CDR1 is SGHAT, CDR2 FQNNGV, per germline. The CDR3 covers 15 residues. The CDR3 spells CASSLNGNSNQPQHF. In DNA, the CDR3 is TGTGCCAGCAGCTTGAACGGGAATAGCAATCAGCCCCAGCATTTT.

V usage is TRBV19 and J usage is TRBJ2-2, with D unclear. This CDR3 is built from 15 residues. The germline V gene has CDR1 LNHDA and CDR2 SQIVND (reference sequence). V was pared by 1 base and J by 2 bases, with 8 bases between. The CDR3 sequence is CASSIGHLNTGELFF. In nucleotides, the CDR3 is TGTGCCAGTAGTATAGGGCACCTTAACACCGGGGAGCTGTTTTTT.

This clone appeared a few times. The chain is built from TRBV9 and TRBJ1-1; D perhaps matches TRBD1 (5 bases). Germline V gene lookup returns CDR1 SGDLS and CDR2 YYNGEE. V lost 3 bases and J 7 bases, leaving 13 bases between the germline ends. CDR3 size: 13 residues. The CDR3 DNA follows: TGTGCCAGCAGCGCCCACGGGGGAAGTGAAGCTTTCTTT. It is translated as CASSAHGGSEAFF.

DNA for the CDR3: TGCGCCAGCAGCAGATCGCGGACAGTTAACACTGAAGCTTTCTTT. Protein: CASSRSRTVNTEAFF. J is TRBJ1-1 and V is TRBV5-1, with a weak D call TRBD1 (6 bases). Germline CDR1 is SGHRS and CDR2 is YFSETQ. The V end lost 4 bases, the J end lost 2 bases, and 15 bases lay between the germline ends. The CDR3 length is 15 residues.

The rearrangement joins TRBV28 to TRBJ2-5; tentatively, D is TRBD2 (6 bases). Germline values: CDR1 MDHEN, CDR2 SYDVKM. The CDR3 has 13 amino acids. The V gene lost 6 bases and the J gene lost 4 bases, with 12 bases spanning the gap. The DNA for the CDR3 is TGTGCCAGCAGCGATAGCGGTGTAGAGACCCAGTACTTC. It codes for CASSDSGVETQYF.

Only one count was recorded for this clone. The chain is built from TRBV11-2 and TRBJ2-3, with D perhaps TRBD2 (6 bases). Trimming pared 5 bases from V and 4 bases from J, leaving 10 bases between. The CDR3 has 13 amino acids. In germline, CDR1 is SGHAT, CDR2 FQNNGV. For the CDR3, the DNA is TGTGCCAGCAGCCTAAGACTAGCAGATACGCAGTATTTT. Its protein is CASSLRLADTQYF.

V is TRBV5-1 and J is TRBJ1-4; the D gene is possibly TRBD1 (5 bases). The CDR3 totals 13 residues. The ends were cut back, 0 bases at V and 6 bases at J, with 6 bases in the middle. CDR1 is SGHRS, CDR2 YFSETQ, per germline. CDR3: CASSLVGDEKLFF. The CDR3 nucleotides read TGCGCCAGCAGCTTGGTAGGGGATGAAAAACTGTTTTTT.

The rearrangement joins TRBV15 to TRBJ1-3; no clear D gene. The germline V gene has CDR1 LNHNV and CDR2 YYDKDF (reference sequence). V lost 0 bases and J lost 1, with 7 bases in between. The CDR3 has 15 residues. CDR3: CATSRDPVSGNTIYF. For the CDR3, the DNA is TGTGCCACCAGCAGAGATCCCGTATCTGGAAACACCATATATTTT.

The V and J genes are TRBV30 and TRBJ1-2; TRBD1 is a possible D gene (6 bases). Germline CDR1 and CDR2: GTSNPN and SVGIG (reference sequence). The V end was cut by 4 bases, the J end by 2 bases, with 8 bases between. CDR3 length: 12 amino acids. CDR3 sequence reads: CAWTRGNYGYTF. DNA for the CDR3: TGTGCCTGGACAAGGGGGAACTATGGCTACACCTTC. The entire variable domain, with the rest obtained from reference TRBV30 and TRBJ1-2, is as follows: SQTIHQWPATLVQPVGSPLSLECTVEGTSNPNLYWYRQAAGRGLQLLFYSVGIGQISSEVPQNLSASRPQDRQFILSSKKLLLSDSGFYLCAWTRGNYGYTFGSGTRLTVV.

This clone was detected once. This sequence joins TRBV18 and TRBJ1-5; the D is unclear. The CDR3 is 15 residues long. Trimming cost V 3 bases and J 4 bases, with 13 bases left between them. The germline CDR1 and CDR2 sequences are KGHSH and LQKENI. In DNA form, the CDR3 reads TGTGCCAGCTCACCTACGCAGCGGACTAATCAGCCCCAGCATTTT. Its translation: CASSPTQRTNQPQHF.

The chain joins TRBV5-4 to TRBJ1-1; 8 bases fit TRBD1. Per the germline V gene, CDR1 is SGHNT and CDR2 is YYREEE (reference sequence). The CDR3 contains 13 residues. J was trimmed by 7 bases and V by 4 bases; bases with no gene match: 6. CDR3 residues: CASSGQGSNEAFF. The CDR3 region has the DNA TGTGCCAGCAGCGGACAGGGCAGTAATGAAGCTTTCTTT.

CDR3 nucleotides: TGTGCCAGCAGCCCCCGACAGGGCAAGACCCAGTACTTC. Protein sequence: CASSPRQGKTQYF. The rearrangement uses TRBV28 and TRBJ2-5, with 7 nucleotides matching TRBD1. V gave up 6 bases and J gave up 6 bases; unmatched junction bases: 7. The V gene's germline CDR1 is MDHEN and CDR2 SYDVKM. This CDR3 comprises 13 residues.

The V gene is TRBV5-1, the J gene TRBJ1-4, with D unresolved. Germline loops: CDR1 SGHRS, CDR2 YFSETQ. This CDR3 has 16 amino acids. Trimming took off 4 bases at V and 6 bases at J, with 19 bases between the two ends. The CDR3 DNA follows: TGCGCCAGCAGCCCCGTTGCGGAAAAAGCCGATGAAAAACTGTTTTTT. Translating gives CASSPVAEKADEKLFF.